This T cell receptor beta chain was captured in a study of neoadjuvant nivolumab and ipilimumab in lung cancer. Study information: The combination arm added day-1 ipilimumab 1 mg/kg to nivolumab 3 mg/kg on days 1, 15, 29.

Study-level findings and limits: From pretherapy to surgery, tumor richness and clonality rose with dual therapy.

Assay used: immunoSEQ multiplex PCR; TCRdb lists only in-frame clones, some missing. The sample lists approximately 17,000 clones; around 69% were seen once. Worth noting for this clone: Its antigen is still unknown.

The CDR3 extends over 20 amino acids. The trim removed 1 base at V and 7 bases at J, leaving 22 bases unmatched. Germline-derived CDR1 and CDR2 are GTSNPN and SVGIG (reference sequence). The J gene is TRBJ1-1, the V gene TRBV30, with 12 nucleotides matching TRBD1. The TCR originated in an adult with non-small cell lung cancer. Sequencing was performed on tumor tissue, taken after neoadjuvant nivolumab, alone or with ipilimumab, at or shortly before surgery. The CDR3, as DNA: TGTGCCTGGAGTGGGTTACCGGGACAGGGGGCTTGGTGGTCGGCGGGTGAAGCTTTCTTT. Its protein product is CAWSGLPGQGAWWSAGEAFF.